This T cell receptor beta chain was identified in a study of CD8 T cells in ankylosing spondylitis. Findings and caveats of the study: Prior work had noted some motif variants in reactive arthritis blood and synovial fluid. Seemingly characteristic of ankylosing spondylitis blood was a TCR beta motif consisting of eight highly homologous variants. Reportedly, matched ankylosing spondylitis synovial fluid was significantly enriched for disease-linked clones.

There are a few counts of this clonotype. Its antigen remains unknown. TCRdb passed the 5' RACE reads through MiXCR, listing each CDR3 protein once. The sample has some 130,000 distinct CDR3 sequences, roughly 8.8% seen once. The receptor was derived from a male donor with ankylosing spondylitis. The sample comprised synovial fluid, either unsorted or a sorted T cell fraction (not recorded which).

CDR3 in amino acids: CASSLGGEDGYTF. In nucleotides, the CDR3 is TGTGCCAGCAGCTTAGGAGGCGAGGATGGCTACACCTTC. The chain couples TRBV7-2 to TRBJ1-2; D unresolved. The CDR3 is 13 residues long. Germline lookup yields CDR1 SGHTA and CDR2 FQGNSA. V was shortened by 1 base and J by 6 bases, with 9 bases between the two germline ends.